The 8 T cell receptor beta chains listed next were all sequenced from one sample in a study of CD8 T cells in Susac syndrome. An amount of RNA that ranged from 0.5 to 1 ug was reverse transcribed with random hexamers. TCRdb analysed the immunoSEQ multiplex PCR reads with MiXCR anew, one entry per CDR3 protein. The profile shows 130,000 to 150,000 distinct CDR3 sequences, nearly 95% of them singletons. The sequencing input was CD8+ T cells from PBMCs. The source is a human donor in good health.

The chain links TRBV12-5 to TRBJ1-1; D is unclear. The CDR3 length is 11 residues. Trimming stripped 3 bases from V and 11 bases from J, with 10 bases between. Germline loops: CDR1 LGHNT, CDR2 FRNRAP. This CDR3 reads CASGFSLPAFF. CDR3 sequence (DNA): TGTGCTAGTGGTTTCTCCCTCCCGGCTTTCTTT.

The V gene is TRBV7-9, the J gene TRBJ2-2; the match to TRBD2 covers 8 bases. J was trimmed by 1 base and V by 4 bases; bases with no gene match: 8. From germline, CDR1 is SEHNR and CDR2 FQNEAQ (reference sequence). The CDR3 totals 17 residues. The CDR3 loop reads CASSWNAGGRNTGELFF. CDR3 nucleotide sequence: TGTGCCAGCAGCTGGAATGCGGGAGGCCGGAACACCGGGGAGCTGTTTTTT.

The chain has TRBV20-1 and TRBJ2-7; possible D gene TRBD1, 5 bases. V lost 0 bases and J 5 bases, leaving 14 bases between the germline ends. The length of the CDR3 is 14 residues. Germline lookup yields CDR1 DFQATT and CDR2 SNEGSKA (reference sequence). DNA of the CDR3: TGCAGTGCTAGAGAAAAGGGGAAAGGCAACGAGCAGTACTTC. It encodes CSAREKGKGNEQYF.

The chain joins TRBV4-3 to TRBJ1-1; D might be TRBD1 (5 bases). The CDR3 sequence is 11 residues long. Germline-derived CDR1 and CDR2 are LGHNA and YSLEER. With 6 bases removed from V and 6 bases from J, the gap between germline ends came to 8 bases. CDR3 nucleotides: TGCGCCAGCAGACTAGGGGCTGAAGCTTTCTTT. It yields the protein CASRLGAEAFF.

In DNA form, the CDR3 reads TGTGCCAGCAGCTTAGCACCAGGGGATGGCTACACCTTC. Its protein product is CASSLAPGDGYTF. This chain uses TRBV7-9 with TRBJ1-2, with D possibly TRBD1 on 6 matching bases. With 0 bases removed from V and 6 bases from J, the gap between germline ends came to 8 bases. Germline V gene data show CDR1 as SEHNR and CDR2 as FQNEAQ (reference sequence). The CDR3 extends over 13 amino acids.

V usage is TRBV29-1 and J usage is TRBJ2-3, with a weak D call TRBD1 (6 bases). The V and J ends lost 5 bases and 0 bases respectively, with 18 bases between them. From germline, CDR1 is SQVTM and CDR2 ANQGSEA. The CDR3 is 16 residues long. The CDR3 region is CSVIRDRFPSTDTQYF. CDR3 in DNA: TGCAGCGTTATTAGAGACAGGTTCCCTAGCACAGATACGCAGTATTTT.

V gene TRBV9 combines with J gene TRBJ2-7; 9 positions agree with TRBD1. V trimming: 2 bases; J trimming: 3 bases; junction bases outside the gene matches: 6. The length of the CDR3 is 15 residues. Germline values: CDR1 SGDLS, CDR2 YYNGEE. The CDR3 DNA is TGTGCCAGCAGCGTGGCTGGACAGGGGCTCTACGAGCAGTACTTC. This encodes CASSVAGQGLYEQYF. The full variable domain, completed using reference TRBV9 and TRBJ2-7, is DSGVTQTPKHLITATGQRVTLRCSPRSGDLSVYWYQQSLDQGLQFLIQYYNGEERAKGNILERFSAQQFPDLHSELNLSSLELGDSALYFCASSVAGQGLYEQYFGPGTRLTVT.

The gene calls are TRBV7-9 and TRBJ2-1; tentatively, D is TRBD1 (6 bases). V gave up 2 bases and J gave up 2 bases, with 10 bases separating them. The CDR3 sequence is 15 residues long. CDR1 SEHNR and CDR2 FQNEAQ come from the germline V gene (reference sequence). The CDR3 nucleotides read TGTGCCAGCAGCTTAAGCTGGACAGCCTACAATGAGCAGTTCTTC. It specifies CASSLSWTAYNEQFF. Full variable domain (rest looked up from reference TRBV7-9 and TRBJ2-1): DTGVSQNPRHKITKRGQNVTFRCDPISEHNRLYWYRQTLGQGPEFLTYFQNEAQLEKSRLLSDRFSAERPKGSFSTLEIQRTEQGDSAMYLCASSLSWTAYNEQFFGPGTRLTVL.